This entry features one T cell receptor (beta chain) sequence. The antigen is undetermined. Assay used: immunoSEQ multiplex PCR; TCRdb lists only in-frame clones, some missing. Of over 150,000 clones in the sample, approximately 90% were seen once. Unmatched junction bases numbered 7, after V lost 10 bases and J lost 2 bases. CDR3 length: 14 residues. The germline V gene encodes CDR1 LNHDA and CDR2 SQIVND (reference sequence). The sample is drawn from a study of T cell responses to AZD1222 COVID-19 vaccine. Study as a whole: Timing groups of about 4 and about 12 weeks for second doses were pooled.

The study, taken as a whole, reports: Baseline testing showed seropositivity in only a handful of AZD1222 recipients.

The V call is TRBV19, the J call TRBJ2-1; 8 bases fit TRBD2. Sequencing used peripheral blood, obtained on day 0 of AZD1222 vaccination. The TCR comes from an adult in good health. The CDR3 loop reads CATESAGAYNEQFF. For the CDR3, the DNA is TGTGCCACCGAGTCAGCGGGGGCCTACAATGAGCAGTTCTTC.